A single sample is the source of the 10 T cell receptor beta chains below, sequenced in a study of blood T cell repertoires in COVID-19. Profiled with immunoSEQ multiplex PCR; TCRdb holds only in-frame clones, not every one. The data contain approximately 200,000 clones, 82% of them seen just once; the ten biggest clones take up about 4.9%. What was sequenced was peripheral blood. The source is a woman aged 25 to 39 with acute or convalescent COVID-19.

This clone appeared a single time. The chain employs TRBV4-3 and TRBJ2-2, with D unresolved. The V gene's germline CDR1 is LGHNA and CDR2 YSLEER. The length of the CDR3 is 13 residues. The V end was cut by 4 bases, the J end by 7 bases, with 10 bases between. The CDR3 DNA reads as TGCGCCAGCAGCCTCCGAGAGATCGGGGAGCTGTTTTTT. This codes for CASSLREIGELFF.

This chain connects TRBV9 to TRBJ2-2, with 8 bases identical to TRBD1. The CDR3 contains 15 residues. Germline trimming cut 3 bases from V and 3 bases from J; bases unmatched to any gene: 4. Germline lookup yields CDR1 SGDLS and CDR2 YYNGEE. The CDR3 sequence is CASSARTGYTGELFF. The DNA of the CDR3 is TGTGCCAGCAGCGCCCGGACAGGGTACACCGGGGAGCTGTTTTTT.

This clone has only one observation. The chain is built from TRBV5-1 and TRBJ2-3; TRBD1 matches at 12 bases. Per the germline V gene, CDR1 is SGHRS and CDR2 is YFSETQ. The ends lost 3 bases at V and 7 bases at J; junction bases unmatched: 6. The CDR3 sequence is 15 residues long. The CDR3 DNA is TGCGCCAGCAGCTGGGGACAGGGGGCGCCCAATACGCAGTATTTT. Translating gives CASSWGQGAPNTQYF.

The table lists this clone with a few counts. This chain links TRBV7-2 with TRBJ1-1; a weak D match, TRBD1 (5 bases). Trimming cost V 5 bases and J 1 base, with 14 bases left between them. Looked up from germline, CDR1 is SGHTA and CDR2 is FQGNSA. The CDR3 has 15 residues. The CDR3 sequence is CASSPYRSSNTEAFF. The CDR3 DNA sequence: TGTGCCAGCAGCCCATACAGGTCTTCGAACACTGAAGCTTTCTTT.

The chain combines TRBV24-1 with TRBJ2-5; D may be TRBD1 (5 bases). There are 15 residues in the CDR3. With 4 bases removed from V and 1 base from J, the gap between germline ends came to 12 bases. Germline loops: CDR1 KGHDR, CDR2 SFDVKD. The CDR3 protein is CATSELQGIQETQYF. The DNA of the CDR3 is TGTGCCACCAGTGAACTTCAGGGAATCCAAGAGACCCAGTACTTC.

V and J are TRBV18 and TRBJ2-6; the match to TRBD1 covers 7 bases. The length of the CDR3 is 16 residues. Per the germline V gene, CDR1 is KGHSH and CDR2 is LQKENI. The ends lost 3 bases at V and 6 bases at J; junction bases unmatched: 8. The CDR3, as DNA: TGTGCCAGCTCACCGGGGCTGACAGGGAAGGCCAACGTCCTGACTTTC. Translated, it gives CASSPGLTGKANVLTF.

The chain recombines TRBV7-2 with TRBJ1-2; D may be TRBD1 (5 bases). The CDR3 runs 14 residues. Trimming removed 0 bases from V and 8 bases from J, with 13 bases in between. Germline V lookup: CDR1 SGHTA, CDR2 FQGNSA. The chain's CDR3 is CASSLAGLGDGYTF. The CDR3 region has the DNA TGTGCCAGCAGCTTAGCGGGACTTGGGGACGGCTACACCTTC.

The chain is built from TRBV19 and TRBJ1-2; D is possibly TRBD1 (6 bases). Trimming pared 6 bases from V and 4 bases from J, leaving 15 bases between. From germline, CDR1 is LNHDA and CDR2 SQIVND (reference sequence). This CDR3 is built from 14 residues. This chain's CDR3 is CASRMGQGSYGYTF. DNA of the CDR3: TGTGCCAGTAGGATGGGGCAGGGGAGCTATGGCTACACCTTC. Full variable domain (rest looked up from reference TRBV19 and TRBJ1-2): DGGITQSPKYLFRKEGQNVTLSCEQNLNHDAMYWYRQDPGQGLRLIYYSQIVNDFQKGDIAEGYSVSREKKESFPLTVTSAQKNPTAFYLCASRMGQGSYGYTFGSGTRLTVV.

This sequence joins TRBV11-3 and TRBJ1-5, with 7 nucleotides matching TRBD1. Germline V lookup: CDR1 SGHNT, CDR2 YENEEA. J was trimmed by 0 bases and V by 1 base; bases with no gene match: 9. CDR3 size: 18 residues. The CDR3 protein is CASSLVRDRENSNQPQHF. Here the CDR3 DNA reads TGTGCCAGCAGCTTAGTCCGGGACAGAGAAAATAGCAATCAGCCCCAGCATTTT.

This clone has a handful of counts. The gene calls are TRBV7-2 and TRBJ2-1, with 11 bases lining up with TRBD2. This CDR3 is built from 16 residues. V shed 5 bases and J 4 bases; nucleotides not matched to a gene: 7. CDR1 is SGHTA and CDR2 is FQGNSA in the germline V gene. CDR3 DNA sequence: TGTGCCAGCAGCCCCCAGCTAGCGGGGGGATACAATGAGCAGTTCTTC. It specifies CASSPQLAGGYNEQFF.